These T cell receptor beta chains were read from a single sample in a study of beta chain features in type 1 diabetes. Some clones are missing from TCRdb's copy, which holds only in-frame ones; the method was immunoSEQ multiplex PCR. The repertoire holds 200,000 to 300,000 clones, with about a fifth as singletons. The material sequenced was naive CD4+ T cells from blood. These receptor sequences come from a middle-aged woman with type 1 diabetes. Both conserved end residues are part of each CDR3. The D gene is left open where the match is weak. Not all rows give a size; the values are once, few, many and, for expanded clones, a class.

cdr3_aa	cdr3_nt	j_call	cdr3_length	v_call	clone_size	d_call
CASSSRLAGGPNTQYF	TGTGCCAGCAGCTCTCGACTAGCGGGAGGGCCGAATACGCAGTATTTT	TRBJ2-3	16	TRBV7-3	few	TRBD2
CASSPSTTGRQETQYF	TGCGCCAGCAGCCCATCCACGACAGGGCGGCAAGAGACCCAGTACTTC	TRBJ2-5	16	TRBV4-3	few	TRBD1
CAYSGGANYGYTF	TGTGCCTACTCAGGGGGCGCGAACTATGGCTACACCTTC	TRBJ1-2	13	TRBV30	-	TRBD1
CASSLAGQGQETQYF	TGCGCCAGCAGCTTGGCTGGGCAGGGGCAAGAGACCCAGTACTTC	TRBJ2-5	15	TRBV5-1	-	-
CASSEVRETQYF	TGCGCCAGCAGCGAAGTCCGGGAGACCCAGTACTTC	TRBJ2-5	12	TRBV5-1	few	-
CASSPWRVGQPQHF	TGTGCCAGCAGTCCTTGGAGGGTGGGGCAGCCCCAGCATTTT	TRBJ1-5	14	TRBV6-5	-	-
CAWSVPSGMSYEQYF	TGTGCCTGGAGTGTACCTAGCGGGATGTCCTACGAGCAGTACTTC	TRBJ2-7	15	TRBV30	few	TRBD2
CASASRDIQPQHF	TGTGCCAGTGCATCCCGGGACATTCAGCCCCAGCATTTT	TRBJ1-5	13	TRBV19	few	-
CASTGTNNEKLFF	TGTGCCAGCACCGGGACAAACAATGAAAAACTGTTTTTT	TRBJ1-4	13	TRBV2	-	-
CASSPGGERAYEQYF	TGTGCCAGCAGCCCCGGAGGGGAGAGGGCCTACGAGCAGTACTTC	TRBJ2-7	15	TRBV6-5	-	-
CASSAGQGNTEAFF	TGTGCCAGCAGCGCGGGACAGGGGAACACTGAAGCTTTCTTT	TRBJ1-1	14	TRBV9	-	TRBD1
CASSAPGLDGQYF	TGTGCCAGCAGTGCTCCGGGACTGGACGGGCAGTACTTC	TRBJ2-7	13	TRBV6-6	few	-
CASSLAAGSSYNEQFF	TGTGCCAGCAGCTTAGCCGCGGGCAGCTCCTACAATGAGCAGTTCTTC	TRBJ2-1	16	TRBV7-2	few	-
CASSQAPTSLGEQFF	TGCGCCAGCAGCCAAGCACCGACTAGTTTGGGTGAGCAGTTCTTC	TRBJ2-1	15	TRBV4-3	-	-
CASSPPRLAGDNEQFF	TGTGCCAGCTCACCCCCTCGACTAGCGGGGGACAATGAGCAGTTCTTC	TRBJ2-1	16	TRBV18	-	TRBD2
CASSGGPSDTQYF	TGTGCCAGCTCCGGGGGGCCCTCAGATACGCAGTATTTT	TRBJ2-3	13	TRBV6-5	-	-
CASSSSQWYEQYF	TGTGCCAGCAGTTCCTCACAGTGGTACGAGCAGTACTTC	TRBJ2-7	13	TRBV28	few	-
CASSSVGDSYGYTF	TGTGCCAGCAGTTCGGTCGGGGATAGCTATGGCTACACCTTC	TRBJ1-2	14	TRBV28	few	-
CASSSPRSGGEKLFF	TGTGCCAGCAGCTCACCCCGGTCAGGGGGGGAAAAACTGTTTTTT	TRBJ1-4	15	TRBV7-2	-	TRBD1
CSVGVGTGGQPQHF	TGCAGCGTTGGGGTGGGGACAGGGGGCCAGCCCCAGCATTTT	TRBJ1-5	14	TRBV29-1	-	TRBD1
CASSISAGGRSSYEQYF	TGTGCCAGTAGTATTAGCGCGGGGGGCCGAAGCTCCTACGAGCAGTACTTC	TRBJ2-7	17	TRBV19	-	TRBD2
CASSFVMSGQRFNF	TGTGCCAGCAGCTTCGTAATGTCGGGACAGCGATTTAACTTC	TRBJ1-2	14	TRBV9	few	TRBD1
CASSTTQVSNQPQHF	TGTGCCAGCAGTACCACACAGGTTAGCAATCAGCCCCAGCATTTT	TRBJ1-5	15	TRBV7-9	-	-
CASSEGTGAGELFF	TGTGCCAGCAGTGAGGGGACAGGGGCCGGGGAGCTGTTTTTT	TRBJ2-2	14	TRBV2	-	TRBD1
CASRKTADSGNTIYF	TGTGCCAGCAGGAAGACAGCCGACTCTGGAAACACCATATATTTT	TRBJ1-3	15	TRBV5-4	-	-
CASGLSDQQFF	TGTGCCAGCGGACTGTCGGATCAGCAGTTCTTC	TRBJ2-1	11	TRBV5-4	-	-
CASSGAGTGWGYTF	TGTGCCAGCAGTGGGGCTGGGACAGGGTGGGGCTACACCTTC	TRBJ1-2	14	TRBV2	once	TRBD1
CASSLLGLAGNEQFF	TGTGCCAGCAGCTTGCTGGGACTAGCGGGAAATGAGCAGTTCTTC	TRBJ2-1	15	TRBV7-9	-	TRBD2
CASSEDPEGLYGYTF	TGTGCCAGCAGCGAGGATCCGGAGGGACTATATGGCTACACCTTC	TRBJ1-2	15	TRBV9	-	-
CASSVGGNYGYTF	TGTGCCAGCAGCGTAGGAGGTAACTATGGCTACACCTTC	TRBJ1-2	13	TRBV9	-	-
CASSPGDYSNQPQHF	TGTGCCAGCTCACCAGGGGACTATAGCAATCAGCCCCAGCATTTT	TRBJ1-5	15	TRBV18	-	-
CATSRSTGTEQYF	TGTGCCACCAGCAGAAGTACAGGGACCGAGCAGTACTTC	TRBJ2-7	13	TRBV15	-	-
CASSYDGGGYTF	TGTGCCAGCAGCTACGACGGCGGGGGCTACACCTTC	TRBJ1-2	12	TRBV5-8	few	-
CASSQEGGPWNEQYF	TGCGCCAGCAGCCAAGAAGGAGGACCCTGGAACGAGCAGTACTTC	TRBJ2-7	15	TRBV4-3	few	-
CASSLPYVSGESSF	TGTGCCAGCAGCCTACCCTATGTATCAGGGGAATCTTCCTTC	TRBJ1-2	14	TRBV5-4	few	-
CASSAQQQPGYTDTQYF	TGTGCCAGCAGCGCCCAACAGCAGCCGGGGTACACAGATACGCAGTATTTT	TRBJ2-3	17	TRBV9	-	-
CASSPGLAGGPETQYF	TGTGCCAGCAGCCCCGGACTAGCGGGAGGGCCAGAGACCCAGTACTTC	TRBJ2-5	16	TRBV5-4	-	TRBD2
CATSRLQENIQYF	TGTGCCACCAGCAGACTACAGGAAAACATTCAGTACTTC	TRBJ2-4	13	TRBV15	few	-
CASSLQGDGTYEQYF	TGTGCCAGCAGCCTCCAGGGGGACGGCACCTACGAGCAGTACTTC	TRBJ2-7	15	TRBV9	once	TRBD1
CASTAPGTGGYTF	TGTGCCAGCACAGCTCCGGGTACGGGAGGCTACACCTTC	TRBJ1-2	13	TRBV6-5	-	-
CAANSLTGEQFF	TGTGCCGCCAACTCCCTCACAGGAGAGCAGTTCTTC	TRBJ2-1	12	TRBV10-3	few	-
CASSSRHIANYGYTF	TGTGCCAGCAGCTCCCGACACATTGCTAACTATGGCTACACCTTC	TRBJ1-2	15	TRBV7-2	few	-
CASSSQGAANTEAFF	TGTGCCAGCAGCAGCCAAGGAGCGGCGAACACTGAAGCTTTCTTT	TRBJ1-1	15	TRBV7-2	few	-
CASSGTDGINEKLFF	TGTGCCAGCAGCGGCACGGACGGGATTAATGAAAAACTGTTTTTT	TRBJ1-4	15	TRBV28	few	-
CASSLDRAGNTIYF	TGTGCCAGCAGCTTAGACAGGGCTGGAAACACCATATATTTT	TRBJ1-3	14	TRBV7-9	few	-
CASSLAGDLDGYTF	TGTGCCAGCAGCTTAGCTGGAGACCTCGATGGCTACACCTTC	TRBJ1-2	14	TRBV7-9	-	-
CASSVAGDQPQHF	TGTGCCAGCAGCGTAGCAGGGGACCAGCCCCAGCATTTT	TRBJ1-5	13	TRBV9	-	-
CASSYPPSGHHNEQFF	TGTGCCAGCAGTTACCCCCCCAGCGGCCACCACAATGAGCAGTTCTTC	TRBJ2-1	16	TRBV6-6	-	-
CASSQDAGTTYEQYF	TGTGCCAGCAGCCAAGACGCCGGGACAACCTACGAGCAGTACTTC	TRBJ2-7	15	TRBV4-2	few	-
CASSETGVSLNQPQHF	TGTGCCAGCAGTGAGACAGGGGTTTCGCTCAATCAGCCCCAGCATTTT	TRBJ1-5	16	TRBV6-1	-	TRBD1
CASSPVAGDTDTQYF	TGCGCCAGCAGCCCTGTAGCGGGGGACACAGATACGCAGTATTTT	TRBJ2-3	15	TRBV5-1	-	TRBD2
CASSLQTAGELDTF	TGTGCCAGCAGCTTACAGACCGCAGGGGAGTTGGACACCTTC	TRBJ1-2	14	TRBV7-9	-	-